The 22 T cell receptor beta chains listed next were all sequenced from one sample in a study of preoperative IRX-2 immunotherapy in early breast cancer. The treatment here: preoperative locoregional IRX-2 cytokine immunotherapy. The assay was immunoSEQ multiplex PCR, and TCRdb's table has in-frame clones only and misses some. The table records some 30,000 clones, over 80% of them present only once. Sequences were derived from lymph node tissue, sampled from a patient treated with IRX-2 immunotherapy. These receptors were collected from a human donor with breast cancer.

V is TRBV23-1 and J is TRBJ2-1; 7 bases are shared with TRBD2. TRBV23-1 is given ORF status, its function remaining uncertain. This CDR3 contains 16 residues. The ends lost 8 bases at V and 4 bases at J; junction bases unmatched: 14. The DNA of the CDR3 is TGCGCCAGCGGACATTTCTCGCCGGGACTATACAATGAGCAGTTCTTC. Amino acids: CASGHFSPGLYNEQFF.

The CDR3 region has the DNA TGCAGCGTTGTTTGGGACAGCCTACGCAAGCAGTACTTC. Translation gives CSVVWDSLRKQYF. This chain uses TRBV29-1 with TRBJ2-7; 7 bases align to TRBD1. The CDR3 covers 13 residues. The V gene end was trimmed by 4 bases and the J gene end by 8 bases; junction bases not matched to a gene: 11. Germline V gene data show CDR1 as SQVTM and CDR2 as ANQGSEA.

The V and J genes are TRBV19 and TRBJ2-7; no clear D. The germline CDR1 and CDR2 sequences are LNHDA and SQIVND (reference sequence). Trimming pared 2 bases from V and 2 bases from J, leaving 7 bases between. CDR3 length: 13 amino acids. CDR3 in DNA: TGTGCCAGTAGTATATGGGGTACCTACGAGCAGTACTTC. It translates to CASSIWGTYEQYF.

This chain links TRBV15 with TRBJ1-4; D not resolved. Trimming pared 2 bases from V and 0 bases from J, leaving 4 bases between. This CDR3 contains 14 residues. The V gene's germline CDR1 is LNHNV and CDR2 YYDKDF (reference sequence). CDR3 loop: CATSRRTTNEKLFF. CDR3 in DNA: TGTGCCACCAGCAGAAGAACAACTAATGAAAAACTGTTTTTT.

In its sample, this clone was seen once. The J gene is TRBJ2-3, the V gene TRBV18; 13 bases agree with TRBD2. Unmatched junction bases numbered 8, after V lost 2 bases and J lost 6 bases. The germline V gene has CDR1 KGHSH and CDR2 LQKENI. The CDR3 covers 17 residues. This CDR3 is CASSPELLAGGMDTQYF. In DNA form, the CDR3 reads TGTGCCAGCTCACCAGAGTTACTAGCGGGAGGGATGGATACGCAGTATTTT. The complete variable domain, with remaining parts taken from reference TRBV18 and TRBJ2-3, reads NAGVMQNPRHLVRRRGQEARLRCSPMKGHSHVYWYRQLPEEGLKFMVYLQKENIIDESGMPKERFSAEFPKEGPSILRIQQVVRGDSAAYFCASSPELLAGGMDTQYFGPGTRLTVL.

CDR3 amino acids: CASSSTASGNTGELFF. The CDR3 DNA follows: TGTGCCAGCAGTTCTACAGCTAGCGGGAACACCGGGGAGCTGTTTTTT. The V call is TRBV15, the J call TRBJ2-2; TRBD2 matches at 7 bases. The CDR3 covers 16 residues. The germline CDR1 and CDR2 sequences are LNHNV and YYDKDF (reference sequence). Trimming took 10 bases from V and 1 from J; bases not matched to a gene: 12.

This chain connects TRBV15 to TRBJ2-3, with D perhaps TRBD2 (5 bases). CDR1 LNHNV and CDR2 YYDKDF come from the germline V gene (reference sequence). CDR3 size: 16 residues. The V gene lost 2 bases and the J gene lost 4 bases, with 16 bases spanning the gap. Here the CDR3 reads CATSRSPGWSADTQYF. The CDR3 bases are TGTGCCACCAGCAGATCCCCGGGGTGGAGCGCAGATACGCAGTATTTT.

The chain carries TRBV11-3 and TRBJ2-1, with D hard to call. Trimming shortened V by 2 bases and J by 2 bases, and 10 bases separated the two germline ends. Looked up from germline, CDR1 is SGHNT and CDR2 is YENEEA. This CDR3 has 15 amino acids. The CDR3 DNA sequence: TGTGCCAGCAGCTTAAACCCTAGTACCTACAATGAGCAGTTCTTC. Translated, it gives CASSLNPSTYNEQFF.

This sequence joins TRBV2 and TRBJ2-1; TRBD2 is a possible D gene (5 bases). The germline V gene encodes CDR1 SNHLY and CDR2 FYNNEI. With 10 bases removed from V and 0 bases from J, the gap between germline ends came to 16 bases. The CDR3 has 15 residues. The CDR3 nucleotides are TGTGCCACCCAGGCCCTAGCCGACTCCTACAATGAGCAGTTCTTC. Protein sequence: CATQALADSYNEQFF.

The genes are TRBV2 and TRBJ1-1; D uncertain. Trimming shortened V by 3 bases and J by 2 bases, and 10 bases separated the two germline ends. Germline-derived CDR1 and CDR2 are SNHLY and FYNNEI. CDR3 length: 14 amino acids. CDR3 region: CASSEVGGNTEAFF. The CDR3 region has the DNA TGTGCCAGCAGTGAGGTTGGAGGAAACACTGAAGCTTTCTTT.

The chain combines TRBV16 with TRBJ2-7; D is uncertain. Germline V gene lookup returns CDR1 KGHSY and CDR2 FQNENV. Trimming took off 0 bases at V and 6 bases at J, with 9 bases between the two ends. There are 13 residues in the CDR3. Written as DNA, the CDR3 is TGTGCCAGCAGCCAATCATCAGTAGGCGAGCAGTACTTC. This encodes CASSQSSVGEQYF.

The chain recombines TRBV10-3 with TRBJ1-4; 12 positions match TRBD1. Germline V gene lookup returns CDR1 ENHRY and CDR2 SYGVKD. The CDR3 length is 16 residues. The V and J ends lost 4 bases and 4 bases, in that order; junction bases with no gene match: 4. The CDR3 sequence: CAISGDRGRGNEKLFF. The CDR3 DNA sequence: TGTGCCATCAGTGGGGACAGGGGGCGCGGTAATGAAAAACTGTTTTTT.

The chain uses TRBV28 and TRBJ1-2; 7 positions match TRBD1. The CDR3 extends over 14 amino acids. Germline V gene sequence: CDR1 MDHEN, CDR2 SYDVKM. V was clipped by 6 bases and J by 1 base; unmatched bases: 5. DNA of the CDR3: TGTGCCAGCAGCCAGAGACAGGGTAACTATGGCTACACCTTC. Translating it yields CASSQRQGNYGYTF.

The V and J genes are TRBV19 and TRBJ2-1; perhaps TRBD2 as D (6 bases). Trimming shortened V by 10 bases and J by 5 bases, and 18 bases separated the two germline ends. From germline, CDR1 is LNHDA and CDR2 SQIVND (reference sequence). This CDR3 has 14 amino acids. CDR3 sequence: CATTVGGAHNEQFF. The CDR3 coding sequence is TGTGCCACCACGGTGGGGGGAGCTCACAATGAGCAGTTCTTC.

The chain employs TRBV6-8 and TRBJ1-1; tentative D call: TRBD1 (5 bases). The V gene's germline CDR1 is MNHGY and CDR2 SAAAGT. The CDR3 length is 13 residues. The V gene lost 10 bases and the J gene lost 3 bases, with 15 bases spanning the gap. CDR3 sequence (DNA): TGTGCCATCAAGCCCCGCAGGGACACTGAAGCTTTCTTT. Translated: CAIKPRRDTEAFF.

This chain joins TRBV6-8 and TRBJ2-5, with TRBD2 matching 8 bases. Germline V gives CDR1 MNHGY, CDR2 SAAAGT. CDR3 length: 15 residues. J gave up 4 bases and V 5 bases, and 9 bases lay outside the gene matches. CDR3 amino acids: CASSHGAGGRETQYF. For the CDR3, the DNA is TGTGCCAGCAGTCACGGGGCGGGGGGCCGAGAGACCCAGTACTTC.

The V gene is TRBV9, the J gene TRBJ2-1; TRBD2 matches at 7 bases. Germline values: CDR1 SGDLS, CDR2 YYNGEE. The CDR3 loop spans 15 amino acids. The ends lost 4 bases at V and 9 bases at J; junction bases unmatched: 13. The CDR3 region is CASSPSLLAWGEQFF. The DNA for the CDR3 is TGTGCCAGCAGCCCTAGCCTACTAGCGTGGGGTGAGCAGTTCTTC. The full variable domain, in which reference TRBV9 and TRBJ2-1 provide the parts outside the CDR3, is DSGVTQTPKHLITATGQRVTLRCSPRSGDLSVYWYQQSLDQGLQFLIQYYNGEERAKGNILERFSAQQFPDLHSELNLSSLELGDSALYFCASSPSLLAWGEQFFGPGTRLTVL.

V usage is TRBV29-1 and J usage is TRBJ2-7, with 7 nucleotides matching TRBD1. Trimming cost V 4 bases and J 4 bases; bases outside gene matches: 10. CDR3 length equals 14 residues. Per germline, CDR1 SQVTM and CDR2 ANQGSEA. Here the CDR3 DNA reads TGCAGCGTTGTAGGGGGCGCTTTCGAATACGAGCAGTACTTC. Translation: CSVVGGAFEYEQYF.

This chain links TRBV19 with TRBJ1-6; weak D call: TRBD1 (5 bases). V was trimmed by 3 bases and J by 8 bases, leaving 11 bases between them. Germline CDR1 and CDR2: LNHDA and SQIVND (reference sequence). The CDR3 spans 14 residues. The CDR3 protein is CASSIAGYDSPLHF. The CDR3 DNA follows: TGTGCCAGTAGTATTGCAGGGTACGATTCACCCCTCCACTTT.

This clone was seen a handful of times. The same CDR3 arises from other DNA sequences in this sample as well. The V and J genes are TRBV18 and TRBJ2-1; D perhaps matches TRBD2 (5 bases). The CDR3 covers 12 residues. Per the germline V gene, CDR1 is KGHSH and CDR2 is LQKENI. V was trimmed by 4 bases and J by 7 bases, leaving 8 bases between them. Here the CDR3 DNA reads TGTGCCAGCTCACTCACGGGGAATGAGCAGTTCTTC. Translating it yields CASSLTGNEQFF.

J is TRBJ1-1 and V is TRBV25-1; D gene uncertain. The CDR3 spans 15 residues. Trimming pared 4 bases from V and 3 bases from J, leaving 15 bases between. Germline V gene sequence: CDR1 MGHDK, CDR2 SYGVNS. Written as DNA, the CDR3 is TGTGCCAGCAGTGCTCTACGAGGGATGGACACTGAAGCTTTCTTT. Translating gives CASSALRGMDTEAFF.

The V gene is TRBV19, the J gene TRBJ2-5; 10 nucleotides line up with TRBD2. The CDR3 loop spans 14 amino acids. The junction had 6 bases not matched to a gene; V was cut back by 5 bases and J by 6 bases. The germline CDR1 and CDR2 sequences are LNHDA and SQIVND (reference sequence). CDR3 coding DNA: TGTGCCAGTAGTCCAGCGGGGGGGCCAAAGACCCAGTACTTC. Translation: CASSPAGGPKTQYF.